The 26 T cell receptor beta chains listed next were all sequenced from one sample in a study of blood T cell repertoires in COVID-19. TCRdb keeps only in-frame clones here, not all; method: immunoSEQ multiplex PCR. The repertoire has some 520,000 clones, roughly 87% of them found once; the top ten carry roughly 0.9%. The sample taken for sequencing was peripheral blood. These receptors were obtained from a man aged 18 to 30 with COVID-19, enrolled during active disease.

Here the CDR3 reads CASSRDSQSGTQYF. Written as DNA, the CDR3 is TGTGCCAGCAGTAGGGACAGTCAGTCGGGGACCCAGTACTTC. The V gene is TRBV2, the J gene TRBJ2-5, with 7 bases identical to TRBD1. The CDR3 loop spans 14 amino acids. V was pared by 5 bases and J by 7 bases, with 10 bases of the junction left unmatched. CDR1 SNHLY and CDR2 FYNNEI come from the germline V gene.

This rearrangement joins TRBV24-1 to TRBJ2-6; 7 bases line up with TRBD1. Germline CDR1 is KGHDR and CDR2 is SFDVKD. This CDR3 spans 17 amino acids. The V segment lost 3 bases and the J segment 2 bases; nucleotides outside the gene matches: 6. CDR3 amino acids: CATSDTRTGAGANVLTF. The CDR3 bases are TGTGCCACCAGTGATACCCGGACAGGAGCTGGGGCCAACGTCCTGACTTTC.

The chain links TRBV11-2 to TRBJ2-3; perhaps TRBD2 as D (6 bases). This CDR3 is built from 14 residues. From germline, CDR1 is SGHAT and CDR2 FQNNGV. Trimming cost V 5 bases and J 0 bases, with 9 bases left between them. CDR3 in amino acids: CASSPGDSTDTQYF. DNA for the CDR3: TGTGCCAGCAGCCCGGGGGACAGCACAGATACGCAGTATTTT.

The CDR3 DNA is TGCAGCGCTCGGAGGGAGTTATCTAACGAGCAGTACTTC. It codes for CSARRELSNEQYF. The chain has TRBV29-1 and TRBJ2-7; D perhaps matches TRBD2 (6 bases). The CDR3 spans 13 residues. Germline CDR1 SQVTM, CDR2 ANQGSEA. Deletions cut 7 bases from V and 5 bases from J, with 18 bases between.

CDR3 residues: CASSQGRGSTYNEQFF. The DNA for the CDR3 is TGCGCCAGCAGCCAGGGTAGGGGGTCGACCTACAATGAGCAGTTCTTC. This sequence joins TRBV4-1 and TRBJ2-1; perhaps TRBD1 as D (6 bases). Per the germline V gene, CDR1 is MGHRA and CDR2 is YSYEKL. The V gene lost 3 bases and the J gene lost 2 bases, with 14 bases spanning the gap. CDR3 length equals 16 residues.

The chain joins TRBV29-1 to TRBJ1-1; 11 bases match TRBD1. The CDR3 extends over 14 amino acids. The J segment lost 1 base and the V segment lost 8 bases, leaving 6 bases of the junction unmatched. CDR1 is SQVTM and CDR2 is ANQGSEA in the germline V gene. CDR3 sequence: CSIRDRGGNTEAFF. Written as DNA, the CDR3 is TGCAGCATCCGGGACAGGGGGGGGAACACTGAAGCTTTCTTT.

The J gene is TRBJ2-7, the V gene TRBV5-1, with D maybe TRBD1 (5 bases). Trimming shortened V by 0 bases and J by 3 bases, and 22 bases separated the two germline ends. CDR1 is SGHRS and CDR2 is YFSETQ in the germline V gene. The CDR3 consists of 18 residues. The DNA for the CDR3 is TGCGCCAGCAGCTTGGCCGGCCCCCAGACAGTCCTTAACTACGAGCAGTACTTC. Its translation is CASSLAGPQTVLNYEQYF.

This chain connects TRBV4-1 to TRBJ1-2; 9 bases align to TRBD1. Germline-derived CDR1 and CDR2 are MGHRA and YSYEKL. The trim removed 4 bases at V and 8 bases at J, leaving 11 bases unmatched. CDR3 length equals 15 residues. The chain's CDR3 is CASSPGQGPSRGYTF. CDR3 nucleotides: TGCGCCAGCAGCCCCGGACAGGGGCCCTCCCGGGGCTACACCTTC.

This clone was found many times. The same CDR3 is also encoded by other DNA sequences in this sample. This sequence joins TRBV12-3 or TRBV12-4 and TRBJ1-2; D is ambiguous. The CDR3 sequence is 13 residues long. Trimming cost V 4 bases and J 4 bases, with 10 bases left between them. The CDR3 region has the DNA TGTGCCAGCAGTTACGGGGAGGGCTATGGCTACACCTTC. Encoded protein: CASSYGEGYGYTF.

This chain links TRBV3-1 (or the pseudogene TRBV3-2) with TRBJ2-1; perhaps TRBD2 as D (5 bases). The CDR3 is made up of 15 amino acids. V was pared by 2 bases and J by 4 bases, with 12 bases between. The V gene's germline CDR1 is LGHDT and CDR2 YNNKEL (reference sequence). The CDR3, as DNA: TGTGCCAGCAGCCAAAGTCCCGCGGGTTACAATGAGCAGTTCTTC. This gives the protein CASSQSPAGYNEQFF.

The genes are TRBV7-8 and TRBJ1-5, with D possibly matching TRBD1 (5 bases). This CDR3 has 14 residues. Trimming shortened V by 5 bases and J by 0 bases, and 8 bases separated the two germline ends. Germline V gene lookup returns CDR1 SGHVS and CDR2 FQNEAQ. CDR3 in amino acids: CASSPDSSNQPQHF. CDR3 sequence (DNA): TGTGCCAGCAGCCCAGACAGTAGCAATCAGCCCCAGCATTTT.

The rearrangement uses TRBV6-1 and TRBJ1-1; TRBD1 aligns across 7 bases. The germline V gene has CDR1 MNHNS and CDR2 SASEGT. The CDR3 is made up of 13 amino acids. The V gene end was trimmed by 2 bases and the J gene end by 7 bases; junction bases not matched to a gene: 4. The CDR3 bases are TGTGCCAGCAGTGAAAGCAGGGACAGTGAAGCTTTCTTT. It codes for CASSESRDSEAFF.

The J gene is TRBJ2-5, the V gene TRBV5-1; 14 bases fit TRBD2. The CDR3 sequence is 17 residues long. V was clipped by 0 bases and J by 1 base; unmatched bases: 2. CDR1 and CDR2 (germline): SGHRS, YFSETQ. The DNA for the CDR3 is TGCGCCAGCAGCTTGGGACTAGCGGGGGGGCTCCAAGAGACCCAGTACTTC. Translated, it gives CASSLGLAGGLQETQYF.

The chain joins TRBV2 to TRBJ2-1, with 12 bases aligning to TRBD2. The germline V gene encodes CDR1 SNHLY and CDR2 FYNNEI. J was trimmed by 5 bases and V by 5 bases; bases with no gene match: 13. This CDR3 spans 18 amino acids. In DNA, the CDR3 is TGTGCCAGCAGTAACGCTCGGACTAGCGGGGCATTAAACAATGAGCAGTTCTTC. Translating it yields CASSNARTSGALNNEQFF. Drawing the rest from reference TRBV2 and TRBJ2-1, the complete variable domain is EPEVTQTPSHQVTQMGQEVILRCVPISNHLYFYWYRQILGQKVEFLVSFYNNEISEKSEIFDDQFSVERPDGSNFTLKIRSTKLEDSAMYFCASSNARTSGALNNEQFFGPGTRLTVL.

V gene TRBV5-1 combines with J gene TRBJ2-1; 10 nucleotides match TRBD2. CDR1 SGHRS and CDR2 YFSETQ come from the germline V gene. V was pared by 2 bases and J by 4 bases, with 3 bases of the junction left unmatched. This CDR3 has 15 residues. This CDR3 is CASSFTSGVYNEQFF. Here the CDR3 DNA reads TGCGCCAGCAGCTTCACTAGCGGGGTTTACAATGAGCAGTTCTTC.

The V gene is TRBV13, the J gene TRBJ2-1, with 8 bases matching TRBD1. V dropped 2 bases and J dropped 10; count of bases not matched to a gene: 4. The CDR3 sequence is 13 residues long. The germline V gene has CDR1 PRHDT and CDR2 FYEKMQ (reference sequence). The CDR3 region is CASSLPQGVEQFF. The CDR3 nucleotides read TGTGCCAGCAGCTTACCACAGGGGGTCGAGCAGTTCTTC.

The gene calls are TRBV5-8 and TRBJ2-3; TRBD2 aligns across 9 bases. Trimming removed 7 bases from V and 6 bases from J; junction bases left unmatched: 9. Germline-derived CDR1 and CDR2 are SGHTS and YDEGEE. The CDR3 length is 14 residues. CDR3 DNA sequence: TGTGCCAGCGAGACTAGCGGCGGGGGGGATACGCAGTATTTT. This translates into CASETSGGGDTQYF.

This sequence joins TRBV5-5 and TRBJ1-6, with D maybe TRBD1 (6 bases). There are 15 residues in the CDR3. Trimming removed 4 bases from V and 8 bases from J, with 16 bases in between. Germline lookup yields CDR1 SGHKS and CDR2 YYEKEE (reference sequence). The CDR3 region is CASSDGSGEYSPLHF. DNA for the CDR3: TGTGCCAGCAGCGACGGTTCAGGGGAGTATTCACCCCTCCACTTT.

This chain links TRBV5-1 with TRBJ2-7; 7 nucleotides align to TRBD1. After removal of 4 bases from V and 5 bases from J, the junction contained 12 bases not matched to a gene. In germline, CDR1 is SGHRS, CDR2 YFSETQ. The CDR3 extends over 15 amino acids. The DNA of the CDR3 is TGCGCCAGCAGCCCCCTCCGGGACAGTGCCAACGAGCAGTACTTC. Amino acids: CASSPLRDSANEQYF.

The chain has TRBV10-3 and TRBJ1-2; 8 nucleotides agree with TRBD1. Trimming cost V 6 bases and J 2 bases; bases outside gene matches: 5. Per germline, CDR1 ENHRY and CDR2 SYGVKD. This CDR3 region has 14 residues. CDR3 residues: CAISGQGGNYGYTF. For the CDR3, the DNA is TGTGCCATCAGCGGACAGGGCGGGAACTATGGCTACACCTTC.

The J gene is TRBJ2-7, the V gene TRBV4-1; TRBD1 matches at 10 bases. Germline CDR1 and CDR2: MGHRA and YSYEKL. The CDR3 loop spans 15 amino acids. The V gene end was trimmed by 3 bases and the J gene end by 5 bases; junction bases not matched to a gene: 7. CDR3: CASSQADRGIHEQYF. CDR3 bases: TGCGCCAGCAGCCAGGCGGACAGGGGGATCCACGAGCAGTACTTC.

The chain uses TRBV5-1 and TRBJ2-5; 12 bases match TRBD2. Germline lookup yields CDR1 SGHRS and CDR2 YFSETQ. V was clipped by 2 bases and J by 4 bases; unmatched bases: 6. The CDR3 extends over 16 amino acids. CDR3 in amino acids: CASSLTTSGGRETQYF. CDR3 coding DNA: TGCGCCAGCAGCTTAACGACTAGCGGGGGAAGAGAGACCCAGTACTTC.

CDR3 sequence: CASSIPSHHEQFF. The CDR3 nucleotides are TGTGCCAGTAGTATACCTAGTCATCATGAGCAGTTCTTC. The chain joins TRBV19 to TRBJ2-1, with unresolved D. V shed 2 bases and J shed 8 bases, with 10 bases lying between them. Per the germline V gene, CDR1 is LNHDA and CDR2 is SQIVND (reference sequence). The CDR3 is 13 amino acids.

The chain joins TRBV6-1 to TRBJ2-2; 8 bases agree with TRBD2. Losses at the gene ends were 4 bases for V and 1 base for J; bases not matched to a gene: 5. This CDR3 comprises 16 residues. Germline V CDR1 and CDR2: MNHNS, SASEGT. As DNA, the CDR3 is TGTGCCAGCAGTGGCAAGACTAGCGTGAACACCGGGGAGCTGTTTTTT. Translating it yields CASSGKTSVNTGELFF.

CDR3 region: CASSQEENTEAFF. In DNA, the CDR3 is TGTGCCAGCAGCCAGGAGGAGAACACTGAAGCTTTCTTT. The chain links TRBV3-1 (or the pseudogene TRBV3-2) to TRBJ1-1; D is unclear. The germline CDR1 and CDR2 sequences are LGHDT and YNNKEL (reference sequence). The CDR3 is 13 residues long. Trimming shortened V by 3 bases and J by 1 base, and 6 bases separated the two germline ends.

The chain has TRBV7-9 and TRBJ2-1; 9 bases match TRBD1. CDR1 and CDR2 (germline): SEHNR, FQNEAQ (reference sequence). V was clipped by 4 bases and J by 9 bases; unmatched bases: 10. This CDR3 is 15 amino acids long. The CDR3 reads CASSSGTGIFVEQFF. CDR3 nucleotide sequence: TGTGCCAGCAGCTCCGGGACAGGGATATTCGTTGAGCAGTTCTTC.